The clone carrying this T cell receptor (beta chain) was found a few times. The target antigen is unknown. The data belong to a study of beta chain features in type 1 diabetes. The wider study: Sorted cells examined across all samples numbered 107,917,701.

Germline CDR1 is GTSNPN and CDR2 is SVGIG (reference sequence). The CDR3 has 15 residues. Study-wide results and caveats: These data did not resolve whether HLA type affects TCRB rearrangement.

The entirety of the isolated RNA underwent reverse transcription, so expressed TCRB transcripts were sequenced. Generated by immunoSEQ multiplex PCR, the TCRdb table keeps only in-frame clones and is missing some. The sample has about 360,000 clones; roughly 13% are singletons. Sequencing was done on a sample of naive CD4+ T cells from blood. The chain combines TRBV30 with TRBJ2-5, with 7 positions matching TRBD2. The DNA end lines up better with TRBJ2-7; the J call may be wrong. This sequence originates from a man aged 18 to 30 in good health. In DNA, the CDR3 is TGTGCCTGGAGTGCCCTAGCGGCACTCTCCTACGAGCAGTACTTC. Its translation: CAWSALAALSYEQYF.